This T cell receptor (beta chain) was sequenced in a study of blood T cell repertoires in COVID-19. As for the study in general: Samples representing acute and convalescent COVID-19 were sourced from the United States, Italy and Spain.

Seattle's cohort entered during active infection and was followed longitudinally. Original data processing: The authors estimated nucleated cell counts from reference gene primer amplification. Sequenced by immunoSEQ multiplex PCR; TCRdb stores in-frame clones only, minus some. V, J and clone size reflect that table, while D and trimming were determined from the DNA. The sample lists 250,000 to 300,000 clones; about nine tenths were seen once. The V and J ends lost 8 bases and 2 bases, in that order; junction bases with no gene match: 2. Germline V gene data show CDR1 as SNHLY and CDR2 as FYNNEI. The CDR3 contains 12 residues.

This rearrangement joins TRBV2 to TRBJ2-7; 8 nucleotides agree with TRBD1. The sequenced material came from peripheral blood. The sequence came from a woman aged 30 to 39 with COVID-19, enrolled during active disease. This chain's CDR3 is CASGTGPYEQYF. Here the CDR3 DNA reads TGTGCCAGCGGGACAGGACCCTACGAGCAGTACTTC. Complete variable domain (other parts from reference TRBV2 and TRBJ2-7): EPEVTQTPSHQVTQMGQEVILRCVPISNHLYFYWYRQILGQKVEFLVSFYNNEISEKSEIFDDQFSVERPDGSNFTLKIRSTKLEDSAMYFCASGTGPYEQYFGPGTRLTVT.